Listed below are T cell receptor beta chains from one sample, sequenced in a study of siplizumab effects on memory and regulatory T cells. Assay used: immunoSEQ multiplex PCR; TCRdb lists only in-frame clones, some missing. The table includes about 100,000 clones, 75% to 95% detected once. The specimen was CD4+ T cells sorted from blood. The receptors originated from a human donor in good health. Some clones in this sample may be carry-over from other donors' samples. CDR3s include the opening cysteine and the closing phenylalanine or tryptophan. A D gene is named only where the DNA matches it firmly. Size is omitted from some rows. Given values are once, few, many or a class for expanded clones.

clone size	V gene	J gene	D gene	CDR3 protein	CDR3 DNA
.	TRBV18	TRBJ1-1	.	CASSLGENTEAFF	TGTGCCAGCTCACTTGGAGAGAACACTGAAGCTTTCTTT
.	TRBV1	TRBJ2-5	.	CTSSQGAGVQETQYF	TGCACCAGCAGCCAGGGAGCGGGAGTCCAGGAGACCCAGTACTTC
.	TRBV5-1	TRBJ2-3	.	CASFVTPSTDTQYF	TGCGCCAGCTTCGTGACTCCTAGCACAGATACGCAGTATTTT
.	TRBV30	TRBJ1-1	.	CAWRMTPYTEAFF	TGTGCCTGGAGAATGACACCCTACACTGAAGCTTTCTTT
.	TRBV18	TRBJ2-1	.	CASSPPSRYNEQFF	TGTGCCAGCTCACCGCCTTCACGATACAATGAGCAGTTCTTC
once	TRBV7-7	TRBJ2-5	.	CASSSLTQETQYF	TGTGCTAGCAGCTCCCTAACCCAAGAGACCCAGTACTTC
.	TRBV10-2	TRBJ2-2	TRBD1	CASSYSGTGGARGTGELFF	TGCGCCAGCAGTTACTCCGGGACAGGGGGCGCCCGGGGTACCGGGGAGCTGTTTTTT
.	TRBV27	TRBJ2-3	TRBD1	CASRTGGSTDTQYF	TGTGCCAGCAGGACAGGGGGAAGCACAGATACGCAGTATTTT
.	TRBV29-1	TRBJ2-7	.	CSVGNRNEQYF	TGCAGCGTCGGAAACAGGAACGAGCAGTACTTC
once	TRBV30	TRBJ1-5	TRBD1	CAWSFRGFGNQPQHF	TGTGCCTGGAGTTTCAGGGGGTTTGGCAATCAGCCCCAGCATTTT
.	TRBV29-1	TRBJ2-7	TRBD1	CSAQTGVDYEQYF	TGCAGCGCTCAGACAGGGGTGGACTACGAGCAGTACTTC
.	TRBV7-2	TRBJ1-5	.	CASSLGGEGWSQHF	TGTGCCAGCAGCTTGGGGGGGGAGGGATGGTCCCAGCATTTT
.	TRBV5-1	TRBJ1-1	.	CASSLGVLDGTEAFF	TGCGCCAGCAGCTTGGGTGTCCTCGATGGGACTGAAGCTTTCTTT
.	TRBV20-1	TRBJ2-1	.	CSARGVNEQFF	TGCAGTGCTAGAGGGGTCAATGAGCAGTTCTTC
.	TRBV6-5	TRBJ1-1	TRBD1	CASRPTGVGTEAFF	TGTGCCAGCAGGCCGACAGGGGTTGGCACTGAAGCTTTCTTT
.	TRBV7-9	TRBJ2-1	TRBD2	CASSLMLAGDNEQFF	TGTGCCAGCAGCTTAATGCTAGCGGGGGACAATGAGCAGTTCTTC